This record concerns one T cell receptor (beta chain) sequence. Its antigen is still unknown. The sample originates from a study of shared clonotypes between healthy human individuals. The study, taken as a whole, reports: Sharing of clonotypes among donors was expected to vary with sequencing depth. The study drew on few donors, limiting represented genetic and exposure-history diversity.

In germline, CDR1 is MNHEY, CDR2 SVGAGI. The CDR3 loop spans 13 amino acids. V was pared by 4 bases and J by 3 bases, with 9 bases between. Naive CD8 isolation took CD45RO-negative cells positively selected for CCR7 and excluded terminally differentiated effector memory CD45RA+ cells. Sorted subsets were amplified in replicate PCRs using 200 ng DNA, tens of thousands of T cell genomes. Repertoires were generated with immunoSEQ multiplex PCR, while TCRdb's copy carries only in-frame clones and drops some. Of approximately 740,000 clones in the sample, 80% to 95% were seen once. Sequenced sample: naive CD8+ T cells sorted from blood. This chain links TRBV6-5 with TRBJ1-2; no definite D call. The receptor was derived from a man aged 25-40 years in good health. The CDR3 nucleotides are TGTGCCAGCAGTTTGAACGGAGACTATGGCTACACCTTC. It specifies CASSLNGDYGYTF.